The rows below give T cell receptor beta chains drawn from one sample of a study of blood T cell repertoires in COVID-19. Using immunoSEQ multiplex PCR, the repertoire was profiled, and TCRdb retains in-frame clones only, with some absent. The table lists about 210,000 clones, approximately 90% of them singletons. The specimen was PBMCs or T cells enriched from blood (not recorded which). The receptors were gathered from a woman aged 40-49 years with acute COVID-19. CDR3s include the opening cysteine and the closing phenylalanine or tryptophan. D genes are given only for firm matches. Clone size is not always given. Where it is, it says once, few, many or a class for expanded clones.

V	D	size	J	DNA	CDR3
TRBV7-2	-	-	TRBJ1-5	TGTGCCAGCAGCGTAGACAGGACCAACCAGCCCCAGCATTTT	CASSVDRTNQPQHF
TRBV9	-	once	TRBJ1-1	TGTGCCAGCAGCGTAGTGGGGGGTGAAGCTTTCTTT	CASSVVGGEAFF
TRBV5-1	TRBD1	-	TRBJ1-2	TGCGCCAGCAGCTTGGAGGCGGGACAGGGTGCCTATGGCTACACCTTC	CASSLEAGQGAYGYTF
TRBV11-2	TRBD1	-	TRBJ1-2	TGTGCCAGCAGCTCCGGACAGGGGTGGTATGGCTACACCTTC	CASSSGQGWYGYTF
TRBV5-8	-	-	TRBJ2-5	TGTGCCAGCAGCGCGCCGGGACTTAAGGAGACCCAGTACTTC	CASSAPGLKETQYF
TRBV7-9	-	-	TRBJ1-1	TGTGCCAGCAGCTTAGATCTGAGTGGCACTGAAGCTTTCTTT	CASSLDLSGTEAFF
TRBV30	TRBD2	few	TRBJ2-1	TGTGCCTGGAGAGGGGGTAGCGGGAGCCAGTTCTTC	CAWRGGSGSQFF
TRBV10-1	TRBD1	-	TRBJ2-2	TGCGCCAGCAGTGATACAGGGGGCGCGGGGGAGCTGTTTTTT	CASSDTGGAGELFF
TRBV7-2	-	few	TRBJ2-1	TGTGCCAGCAGCTTAGGACGTAGTGGGCCCTACAATGAGCAGTTCTTC	CASSLGRSGPYNEQFF
TRBV19	-	-	TRBJ2-3	TGTGCCAGTAGTATTTGGGCTAGCACAGATACGCAGTATTTT	CASSIWASTDTQYF
TRBV12-5	-	-	TRBJ1-6	TGTGCTAGTGGTCTCGACTTCCCGGCCCTCCACTTT	CASGLDFPALHF
TRBV10-3	TRBD2	-	TRBJ2-3	TGTGCCATCAGTCGGACTAGCGTCTCAGATACGCAGTATTTT	CAISRTSVSDTQYF
TRBV4-3	TRBD1	-	TRBJ1-2	TGCGCCAGCAGCCAAGTTCAGGGGGCAGGTGGCTACACCTTC	CASSQVQGAGGYTF
TRBV28	-	once	TRBJ1-4	TGTGCCAGCAGTCCGACGACAGCAACTAATGAAAAACTGTTTTTT	CASSPTTATNEKLFF
TRBV30	TRBD1	few	TRBJ1-2	TGTGCCTGGAATCCCCCGGACAGGGAATGGTATGGCTACACCTTC	CAWNPPDREWYGYTF
TRBV4-3	TRBD2	-	TRBJ2-1	TGCGCCAGCAGCCAAGATATAGAGCTAGCGGGGAGCTCCTACAATGAGCAGTTCTTC	CASSQDIELAGSSYNEQFF
TRBV11-3	TRBD2	-	TRBJ2-3	TGTGCCAGCGAACTAGCGGGAAGGGGGGATACGCAGTATTTT	CASELAGRGDTQYF
TRBV30	-	-	TRBJ1-2	TGTGCCTGGAGTGTAGCTAGGATCTATGGCTACACCTTC	CAWSVARIYGYTF
TRBV5-1	TRBD1	-	TRBJ1-3	TGCGCCAGCACCGTGGTTGGACAGGGATCTGGAAACACCATATATTTT	CASTVVGQGSGNTIYF
TRBV20-1	TRBD1	-	TRBJ1-5	TGCAGTGCTAGTCTTGTCGGACAGGGGGGGGTTCAGCCCCAGCATTTT	CSASLVGQGGVQPQHF
TRBV5-6	-	-	TRBJ1-1	TGTGCCAGCAGCTTGACAGTTAGGGGCTATGAAAGGGAAGCTTTCTTT	CASSLTVRGYEREAFF
TRBV4-2	TRBD2	-	TRBJ2-1	TGTGCCAGCAGCCAAAGACTAGCGGGACATGGCAATGAGCAGTTCTTC	CASSQRLAGHGNEQFF
TRBV6-5	-	-	TRBJ1-1	TGTGCCAGCAGTTTGATAACCGGGACCGAGGGAGGCGCTTTCTTT	CASSLITGTEGGAFF
TRBV10-1	TRBD1	-	TRBJ1-2	TGCGCCAGCAGTCTCGGGACAGGGGGCGAAGCTAACTATGGCTACACCTTC	CASSLGTGGEANYGYTF
TRBV5-1	TRBD1	-	TRBJ2-1	TGCGCCAGCAGCTTCTTGGCCGGCAGGGGGCTTATTGGTGCGGAAAGCAATGAGCAGTTCTTC	CASSFLAGRGLIGAESNEQFF
TRBV13	TRBD2	-	TRBJ2-2	TGTGCCAGCAGCTCCAGGCGGGGGGGGAACACCGGGGAGCTGTTTTTT	CASSSRRGGNTGELFF
TRBV2	-	-	TRBJ1-3	TGTGCCAGCAGTGTAGGGGCCGCTAGCTCTGGAAACACCATATATTTT	CASSVGAASSGNTIYF
TRBV2	-	-	TRBJ2-1	TGTGCCAGCAGCATAGACAGTCTAACGACTAGTGAGCAGTTCTTC	CASSIDSLTTSEQFF
TRBV5-1	-	once	TRBJ1-2	TGCGCCAGCAGCCAGAGCCAGGGGAACTATGGCTACACCTTC	CASSQSQGNYGYTF
TRBV6-6	TRBD1	-	TRBJ1-6	TGTGCCAGCAGACGACCACAGGGGGCGGCTAATTCACCCCTCCACTTT	CASRRPQGAANSPLHF
TRBV7-9	-	-	TRBJ1-2	TGTGCCAGCAGCTTTCTAGTCAGGGCGGCCTATGGCTACACCTTC	CASSFLVRAAYGYTF
TRBV12-3/TRBV12-4	-	-	TRBJ1-4	TGTGCCAGCAGCGGGGGAACTAATGAAAAACTGTTTTTT	CASSGGTNEKLFF
TRBV7-2	-	few	TRBJ2-2	TGTGCCAGCATCATACAGGGTCCCGGGGAGCTGTTTTTT	CASIIQGPGELFF
TRBV6-5	TRBD1	-	TRBJ1-2	TGTGCCAGCGCTAATACAGGGGGCAGCTACACCTTC	CASANTGGSYTF
TRBV7-8	TRBD2	-	TRBJ2-7	TGTGCCAGCAGCTTAGGCCTAGCGGTTTACGAGCAGTACTTC	CASSLGLAVYEQYF
TRBV20-1	TRBD2	many	TRBJ2-1	TGCAGTGCTAGTCCATCCGGGACTAGCGGATACAATGAGCAGTTCTTC	CSASPSGTSGYNEQFF
TRBV24-1	-	-	TRBJ2-3	TGTGCCACCCTACCAGGATCGGCAGGGGTCTTAGATACGCAGTATTTT	CATLPGSAGVLDTQYF
TRBV4-1	-	-	TRBJ2-5	TGCGCCAGCAGCCAAGATGGCAGACTCCCGACGTACTTC	CASSQDGRLPTYF
TRBV3-1/TRBV3-2	-	few	TRBJ1-2	TGTGCCAGCAGCCCCCCGTGGGGGGAGACAGTGAACTATGGCTACACCTTC	CASSPPWGETVNYGYTF
TRBV7-9	-	few	TRBJ1-6	TGTGCCAGCAGCTTCTCCCCTTCACCCCTCCACTTT	CASSFSPSPLHF
TRBV6-5	TRBD1	-	TRBJ2-7	TGTGCCAGCAGTTACGAAGGACAGGGTTACGAGCAGTACTTC	CASSYEGQGYEQYF
TRBV5-6	TRBD2	-	TRBJ2-5	TGTGCCAGCAGCGTACTCGGACTAGCGGGGGGCGTCGGGACCCAGTACTTC	CASSVLGLAGGVGTQYF
TRBV7-6	TRBD1	-	TRBJ2-7	TGTGCCAGCAGCTTAGAAGGGACAGGACCCTACGAGCAGTACTTC	CASSLEGTGPYEQYF
TRBV20-1	TRBD2	-	TRBJ2-3	TGCAGTGCTAGTAGTGGCGGGGGGGCCACAGATACGCAGTATTTT	CSASSGGGATDTQYF
TRBV10-3	-	once	TRBJ2-3	TGTGCCATCAGTGATACGGGGATCCTGGGTACGCAGTATTTT	CAISDTGILGTQYF